The 8 T cell receptor beta chains below were found in one sample sequenced in a study of cytomegalovirus exposure and HLA in healthy donors. The PCR made use of 60 Vbeta and 13 Jbeta primers. Repertoires were generated with immunoSEQ multiplex PCR, while TCRdb's copy carries only in-frame clones and drops some. Found here are over 55,000 clones, roughly 83% of them singletons; the top ten hold around 1.7%. Sequencing used PBMCs. All receptors derive from a man aged 40-49 years in good health and CMV-seronegative.

The chain recombines TRBV5-6 with TRBJ2-1; D perhaps matches TRBD2 (6 bases). The CDR3 covers 13 residues. Germline V gives CDR1 SGHDT, CDR2 YYEEEE. Trimming took 4 bases from V and 9 from J, leaving 14 bases between them. The CDR3 reads CASSLPSAGEQFF. For the CDR3, the DNA is TGTGCCAGCAGCCTTCCTAGCGCGGGTGAGCAGTTCTTC.

This chain links TRBV5-1 with TRBJ2-1; 7 bases align to TRBD2. Trimming cost V 6 bases and J 7 bases; bases outside gene matches: 1. Per germline, CDR1 SGHRS and CDR2 YFSETQ. There are 11 residues in the CDR3. The CDR3 sequence: CASTRGNEQFF. The CDR3 nucleotides read TGCGCCAGCACGCGGGGGAATGAGCAGTTCTTC.

The J gene is TRBJ2-1, the V gene TRBV13; 10 bases map to TRBD2. V lost 5 bases to trimming and J lost 6 bases; unmatched junction nucleotides: 7. The CDR3 length is 15 residues. Germline V gene lookup returns CDR1 PRHDT and CDR2 FYEKMQ (reference sequence). This CDR3 reads CASSRAGGPINEQFF. The CDR3 DNA is TGTGCCAGCAGCCGAGCGGGGGGGCCGATCAATGAGCAGTTCTTC.

The J gene is TRBJ1-2, the V gene TRBV19, with D tentatively TRBD1 (5 bases). CDR3 length: 16 residues. V gave up 4 bases and J gave up 7 bases, with 22 bases separating them. Germline-derived CDR1 and CDR2 are LNHDA and SQIVND (reference sequence). The CDR3 nucleotides are TGTGCCAGTAGTAAGACAGCTACCCCCCGGCCGGCTGGCTACACCTTC. It yields the protein CASSKTATPRPAGYTF.

The rearrangement links TRBV30 to TRBJ2-3; the D is unclear. V lost 2 bases, J lost 4 bases, and 7 bases lay in between. CDR1 and CDR2 (germline): GTSNPN, SVGIG (reference sequence). This CDR3 contains 12 residues. The CDR3 nucleotides read TGTGCCTGGAGTCCACGAGCAGATACGCAGTATTTT. This translates into CAWSPRADTQYF.

This sequence joins TRBV5-5 and TRBJ1-4; 7 bases fit TRBD1. The CDR3 sequence is 14 residues long. The germline V gene has CDR1 SGHKS and CDR2 YYEKEE (reference sequence). V lost 4 bases and J lost 7; bases outside the gene matches: 7. The CDR3: CASSPGGSGEKLFF. CDR3 in DNA: TGTGCCAGCAGCCCAGGGGGTTCTGGTGAAAAACTGTTTTTT. The full variable domain, in which reference TRBV5-5 and TRBJ1-4 provide the parts outside the CDR3, is DAGVTQSPTHLIKTRGQQVTLRCSPISGHKSVSWYQQVLGQGPQFIFQYYEKEERGRGNFPDRFSARQFPNYSSELNVNALLLGDSALYLCASSPGGSGEKLFFGSGTQLSVL.

The chain joins TRBV28 to TRBJ1-2; 7 positions match TRBD1. Unmatched junction bases numbered 6, after V lost 2 bases and J lost 3 bases. Germline V gene lookup returns CDR1 MDHEN and CDR2 SYDVKM. CDR3 length: 15 residues. The DNA of the CDR3 is TGTGCCAGCAGTTTAAGTCTCAGGGGGTACTATGGCTACACCTTC. This codes for CASSLSLRGYYGYTF.

This clone was picked up a small number of times. This sequence joins TRBV5-4 and TRBJ2-5; TRBD1 is a possible D gene (6 bases). This CDR3 comprises 14 residues. V was cut by 3 bases and J by 2 bases, with 11 bases left in between. In germline, CDR1 is SGHNT, CDR2 YYREEE (reference sequence). The CDR3 region is CASSSGTTQETQYF. In nucleotides, the CDR3 is TGTGCCAGCAGCTCCGGGACAACTCAAGAGACCCAGTACTTC. The full variable domain, completed using reference TRBV5-4 and TRBJ2-5, is ETGVTQSPTHLIKTRGQQVTLRCSSQSGHNTVSWYQQALGQGPQFIFQYYREEENGRGNFPPRFSGLQFPNYSSELNVNALELDDSALYLCASSSGTTQETQYFGPGTRLLVL.